This TCR beta chain was profiled in a study of regulatory T cells in long-lasting Graves disease. At the level of the study: Disease was considered persistent Graves' disease after over 5 years of antithyroid drugs (with positive TSH receptor antibodies). Study-wide points: Persistent disease preferred TRBV28, TRBJ1-2 and TRBJ2-5. Persistent Graves' patients showed reduced TCR diversity versus newly diagnosed patients.

Note on this clonotype: Antigen unknown.

Library construction for TCR beta used iRepertoire HTBI primers and Arm-PCR of CDR3 regions. MiXCR, run by TCRdb on the multiplex PCR reads, gives a single entry per CDR3 protein. Found here are around 510,000 distinct CDR3 sequences, around 21% of them singletons; the top ten hold 7% to 9.5%. Time point reported: persistent/refractory GD, antithyroid drugs over 5 years with positive TRAb. The TCR library used RNA extracted from PBMCs. Blood from the periphery, approximately 9 milliliters in all, was drawn into EDTA tubes. This CDR3 region has 15 residues. The germline V gene has CDR1 LGHNA and CDR2 YSLEER. The V end was cut by 0 bases, the J end by 7 bases, with 13 bases between.

This chain uses TRBV4-3 with TRBJ1-5; the D gene is possibly TRBD1 (6 bases). This sample comprised peripheral blood mononuclear cells (PBMCs), obtained when the disease was refractory, from a patient treated with antithyroid drugs. The receptor was derived from a female donor with Graves disease. The CDR3 nucleotides read TGCGCCAGCAGCCAAGATTCGTGGGGGGCACAGCCCCAGCATTTT. Translated: CASSQDSWGAQPQHF.